This TCR beta chain was sequenced for a study of blood T cells in healthy people across ages. A second PCR of roughly 6 to 12 cycles used a sample-barcoded 5' primer and a J-beta primer mix. MiXCR was run by TCRdb on the 5' RACE reads, yielding one entry per CDR3 protein. The table lists some 940,000 distinct CDR3 sequences, about 28% of them singletons, with roughly a tenth in the top ten. The CDR3 is made up of 14 amino acids. Per the germline V gene, CDR1 is MDHEN and CDR2 is SYDVKM. V shed 6 bases and J shed 6 bases, with 14 bases lying between them. This clonotype came up a few times. A further study also used this sample, focusing on T cells of mothers and their children.

The V gene is TRBV28, the J gene TRBJ2-2; a possible D gene is TRBD2 (7 bases). This receptor was identified in a woman aged 40 to 49 in good health. The sample comprised blood. CDR3 sequence: CASSYTGRAGELFF. The CDR3 region has the DNA TGTGCCAGCAGCTATACAGGGAGGGCCGGGGAGCTGTTTTTT.